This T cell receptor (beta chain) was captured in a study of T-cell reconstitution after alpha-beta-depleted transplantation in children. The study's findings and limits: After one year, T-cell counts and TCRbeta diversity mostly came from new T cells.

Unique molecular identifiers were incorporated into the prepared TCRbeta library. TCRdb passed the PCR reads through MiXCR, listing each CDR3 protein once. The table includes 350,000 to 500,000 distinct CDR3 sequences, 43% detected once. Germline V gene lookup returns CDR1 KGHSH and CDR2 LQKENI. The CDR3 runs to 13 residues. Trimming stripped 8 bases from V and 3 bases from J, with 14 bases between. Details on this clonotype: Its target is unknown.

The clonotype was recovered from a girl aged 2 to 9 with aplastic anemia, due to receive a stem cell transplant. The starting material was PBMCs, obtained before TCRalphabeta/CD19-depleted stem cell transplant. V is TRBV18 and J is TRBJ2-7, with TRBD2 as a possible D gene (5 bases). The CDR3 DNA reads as TGTGCCAGCACAGACCGGGATCGCTACGAGCAGTACTTC. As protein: CASTDRDRYEQYF.